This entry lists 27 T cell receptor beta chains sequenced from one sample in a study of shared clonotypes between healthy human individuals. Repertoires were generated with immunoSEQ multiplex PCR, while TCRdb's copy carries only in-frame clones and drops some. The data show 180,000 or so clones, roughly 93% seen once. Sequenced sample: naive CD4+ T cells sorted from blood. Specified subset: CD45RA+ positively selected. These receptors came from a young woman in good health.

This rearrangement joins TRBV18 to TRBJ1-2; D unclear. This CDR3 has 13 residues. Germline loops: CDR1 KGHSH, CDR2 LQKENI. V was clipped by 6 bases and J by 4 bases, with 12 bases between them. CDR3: CASSDPGGYGYTF. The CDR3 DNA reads TGTGCCAGCTCGGACCCAGGCGGCTATGGCTACACCTTC.

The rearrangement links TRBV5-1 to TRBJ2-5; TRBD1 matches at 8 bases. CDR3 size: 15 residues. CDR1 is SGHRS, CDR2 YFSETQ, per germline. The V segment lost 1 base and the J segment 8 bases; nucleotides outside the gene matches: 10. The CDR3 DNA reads TGCGCCAGCAGCTTGACACGGGGACAGGAGGTCACCCAGTACTTC. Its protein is CASSLTRGQEVTQYF.

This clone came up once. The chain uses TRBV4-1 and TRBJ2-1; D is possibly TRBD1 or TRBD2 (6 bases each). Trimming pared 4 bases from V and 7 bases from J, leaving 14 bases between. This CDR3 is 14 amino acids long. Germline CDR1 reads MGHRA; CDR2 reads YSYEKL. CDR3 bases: TGCGCCAGCAGCCTAGGGGGGTATAGGAATGAGCAGTTCTTC. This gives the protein CASSLGGYRNEQFF.

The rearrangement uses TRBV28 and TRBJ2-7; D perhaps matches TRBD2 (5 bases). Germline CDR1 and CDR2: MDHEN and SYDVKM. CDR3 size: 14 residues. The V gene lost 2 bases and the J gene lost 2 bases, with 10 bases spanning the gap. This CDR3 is CASSLGRVPYEQYF. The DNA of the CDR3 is TGTGCCAGCAGTTTAGGGCGGGTACCCTACGAGCAGTACTTC.

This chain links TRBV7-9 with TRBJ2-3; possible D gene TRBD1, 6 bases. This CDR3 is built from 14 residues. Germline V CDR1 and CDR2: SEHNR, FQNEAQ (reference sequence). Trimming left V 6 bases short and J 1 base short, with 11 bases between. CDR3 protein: CASRRGTGTDTQYF. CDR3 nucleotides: TGTGCCAGCAGAAGGGGGACGGGCACAGATACGCAGTATTTT.

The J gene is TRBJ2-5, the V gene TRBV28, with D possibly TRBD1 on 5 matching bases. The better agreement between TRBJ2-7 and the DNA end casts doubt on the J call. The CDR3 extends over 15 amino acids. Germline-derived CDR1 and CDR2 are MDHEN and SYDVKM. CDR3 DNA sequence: TGTGCCAGCAGTTTAGACAGCGTCTTCTCCCGCGAGCAGTACTTC. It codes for CASSLDSVFSREQYF.

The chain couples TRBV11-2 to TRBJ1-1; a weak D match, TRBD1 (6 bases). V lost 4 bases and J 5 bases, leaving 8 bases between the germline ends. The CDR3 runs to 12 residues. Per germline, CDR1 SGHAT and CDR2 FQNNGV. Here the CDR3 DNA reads TGTGCCAGCAGCTCTACAGGGACTGAAGCTTTCTTT. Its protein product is CASSSTGTEAFF.

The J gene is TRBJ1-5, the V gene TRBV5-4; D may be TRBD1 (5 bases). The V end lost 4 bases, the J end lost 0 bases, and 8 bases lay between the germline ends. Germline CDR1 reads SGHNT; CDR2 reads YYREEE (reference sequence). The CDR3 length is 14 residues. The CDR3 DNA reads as TGTGCCAGCAGCAAGCAGGGTAGCAATCAGCCCCAGCATTTT. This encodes CASSKQGSNQPQHF.

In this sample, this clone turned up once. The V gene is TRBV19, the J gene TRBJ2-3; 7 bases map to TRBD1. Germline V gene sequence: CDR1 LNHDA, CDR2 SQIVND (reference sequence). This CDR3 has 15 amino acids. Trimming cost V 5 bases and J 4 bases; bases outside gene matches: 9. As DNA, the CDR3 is TGTGCCAGTAGTGATTACAGGGGACCGGCAGATACGCAGTATTTT. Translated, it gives CASSDYRGPADTQYF. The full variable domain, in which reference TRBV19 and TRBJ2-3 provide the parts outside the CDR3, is DGGITQSPKYLFRKEGQNVTLSCEQNLNHDAMYWYRQDPGQGLRLIYYSQIVNDFQKGDIAEGYSVSREKKESFPLTVTSAQKNPTAFYLCASSDYRGPADTQYFGPGTRLTVL.

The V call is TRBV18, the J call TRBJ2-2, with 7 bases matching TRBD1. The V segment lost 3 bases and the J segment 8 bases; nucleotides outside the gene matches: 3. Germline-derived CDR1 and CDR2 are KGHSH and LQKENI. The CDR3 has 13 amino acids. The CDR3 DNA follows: TGTGCCAGCTCACCGATGGACAGGGGGGAGCTGTTTTTT. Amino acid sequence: CASSPMDRGELFF. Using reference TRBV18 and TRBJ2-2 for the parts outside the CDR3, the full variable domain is NAGVMQNPRHLVRRRGQEARLRCSPMKGHSHVYWYRQLPEEGLKFMVYLQKENIIDESGMPKERFSAEFPKEGPSILRIQQVVRGDSAAYFCASSPMDRGELFFGEGSRLTVL.

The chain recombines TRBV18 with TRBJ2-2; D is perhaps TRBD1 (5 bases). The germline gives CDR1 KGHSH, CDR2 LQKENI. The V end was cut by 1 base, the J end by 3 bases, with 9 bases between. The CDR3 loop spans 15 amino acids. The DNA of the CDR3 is TGTGCCAGCTCACCACGCGACAGAGACACCGGGGAGCTGTTTTTT. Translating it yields CASSPRDRDTGELFF.

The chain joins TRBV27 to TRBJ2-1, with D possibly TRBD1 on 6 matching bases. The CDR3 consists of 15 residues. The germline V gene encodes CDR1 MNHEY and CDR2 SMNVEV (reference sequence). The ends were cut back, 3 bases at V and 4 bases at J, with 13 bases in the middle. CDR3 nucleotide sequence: TGTGCCAGCAGTTTCCAAGGACAGACATACAATGAGCAGTTCTTC. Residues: CASSFQGQTYNEQFF.

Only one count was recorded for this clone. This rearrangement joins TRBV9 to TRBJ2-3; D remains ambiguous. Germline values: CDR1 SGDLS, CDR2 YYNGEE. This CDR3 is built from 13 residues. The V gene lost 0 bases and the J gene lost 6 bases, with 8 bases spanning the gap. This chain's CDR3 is CASSVVTTDTQYF. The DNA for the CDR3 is TGTGCCAGCAGCGTAGTCACAACGGATACGCAGTATTTT.

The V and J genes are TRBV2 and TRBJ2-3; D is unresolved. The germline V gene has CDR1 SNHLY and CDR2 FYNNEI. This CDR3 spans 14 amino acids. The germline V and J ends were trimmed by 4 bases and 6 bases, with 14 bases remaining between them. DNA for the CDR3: TGTGCCAGCAGTGCAATGGACCCCGGGGATACGCAGTATTTT. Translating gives CASSAMDPGDTQYF. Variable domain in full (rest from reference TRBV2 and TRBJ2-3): EPEVTQTPSHQVTQMGQEVILRCVPISNHLYFYWYRQILGQKVEFLVSFYNNEISEKSEIFDDQFSVERPDGSNFTLKIRSTKLEDSAMYFCASSAMDPGDTQYFGPGTRLTVL.

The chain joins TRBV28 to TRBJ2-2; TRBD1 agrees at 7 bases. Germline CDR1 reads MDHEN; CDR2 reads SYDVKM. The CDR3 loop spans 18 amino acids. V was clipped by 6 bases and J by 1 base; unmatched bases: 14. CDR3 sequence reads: CASRPTGVSRLNTGELFF. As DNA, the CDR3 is TGTGCCAGCAGACCAACAGGGGTATCGCGCTTGAACACCGGGGAGCTGTTTTTT. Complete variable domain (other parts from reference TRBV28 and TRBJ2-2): DVKVTQSSRYLVKRTGEKVFLECVQDMDHENMFWYRQDPGLGLRLIYFSYDVKMKEKGDIPEGYSVSREKKERFSLILESASTNQTSMYLCASRPTGVSRLNTGELFFGEGSRLTVL.

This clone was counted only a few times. The CDR3 sequence is CASSQSPTGIDEQYF. CDR3 coding DNA: TGCGCCAGCAGCCAATCTCCGACAGGGATCGACGAGCAGTACTTC. The chain joins TRBV4-1 to TRBJ2-7, with 7 bases identical to TRBD1. V trimming: 2 bases; J trimming: 5 bases; junction bases outside the gene matches: 9. The germline V gene has CDR1 MGHRA and CDR2 YSYEKL. This CDR3 has 15 residues.

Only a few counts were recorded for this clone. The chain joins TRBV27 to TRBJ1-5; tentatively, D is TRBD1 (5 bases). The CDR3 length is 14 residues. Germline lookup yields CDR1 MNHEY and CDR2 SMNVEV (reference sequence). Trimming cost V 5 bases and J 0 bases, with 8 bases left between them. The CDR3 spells CASSPDNSNQPQHF. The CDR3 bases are TGTGCCAGCAGTCCGGACAATAGCAATCAGCCCCAGCATTTT.

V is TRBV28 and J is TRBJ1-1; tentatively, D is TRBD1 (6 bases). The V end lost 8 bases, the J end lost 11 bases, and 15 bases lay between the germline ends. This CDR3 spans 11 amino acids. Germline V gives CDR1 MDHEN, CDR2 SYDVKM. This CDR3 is CASLTTGWAFF. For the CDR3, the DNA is TGTGCCAGCCTCACAACAGGGTGGGCTTTCTTT.

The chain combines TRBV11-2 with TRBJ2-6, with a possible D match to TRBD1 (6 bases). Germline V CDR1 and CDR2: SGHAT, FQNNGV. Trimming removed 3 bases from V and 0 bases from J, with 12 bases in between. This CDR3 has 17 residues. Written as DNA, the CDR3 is TGTGCCAGCAGCTTCCGGACAGAGAGCTCTGGGGCCAACGTCCTGACTTTC. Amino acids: CASSFRTESSGANVLTF.

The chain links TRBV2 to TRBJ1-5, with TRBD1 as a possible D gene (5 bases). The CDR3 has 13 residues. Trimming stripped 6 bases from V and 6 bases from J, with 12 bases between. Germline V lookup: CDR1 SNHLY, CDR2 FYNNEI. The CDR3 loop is CASRELGGQPQHF. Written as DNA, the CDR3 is TGTGCCAGCAGGGAATTGGGGGGTCAGCCCCAGCATTTT.

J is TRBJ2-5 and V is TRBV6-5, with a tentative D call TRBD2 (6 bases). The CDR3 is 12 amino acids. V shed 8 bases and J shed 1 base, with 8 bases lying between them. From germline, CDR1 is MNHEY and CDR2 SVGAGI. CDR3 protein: CASGGPQETQYF. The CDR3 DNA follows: TGTGCCAGCGGAGGGCCCCAAGAGACCCAGTACTTC.

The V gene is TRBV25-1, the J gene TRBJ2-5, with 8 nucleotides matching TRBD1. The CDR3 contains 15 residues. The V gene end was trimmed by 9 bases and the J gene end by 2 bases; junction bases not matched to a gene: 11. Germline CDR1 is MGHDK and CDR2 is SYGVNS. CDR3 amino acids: CARSRGRIFQETQYF. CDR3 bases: TGTGCCAGATCCAGGGGGCGGATTTTTCAAGAGACCCAGTACTTC.

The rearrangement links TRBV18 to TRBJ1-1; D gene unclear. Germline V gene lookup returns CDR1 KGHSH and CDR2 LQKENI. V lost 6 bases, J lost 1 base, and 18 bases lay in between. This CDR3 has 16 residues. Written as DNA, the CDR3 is TGTGCCAGCTCCCCTAGAGGCTCCGGTCGGAACACTGAAGCTTTCTTT. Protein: CASSPRGSGRNTEAFF. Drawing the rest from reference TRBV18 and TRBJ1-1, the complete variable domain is NAGVMQNPRHLVRRRGQEARLRCSPMKGHSHVYWYRQLPEEGLKFMVYLQKENIIDESGMPKERFSAEFPKEGPSILRIQQVVRGDSAAYFCASSPRGSGRNTEAFFGQGTRLTVV.

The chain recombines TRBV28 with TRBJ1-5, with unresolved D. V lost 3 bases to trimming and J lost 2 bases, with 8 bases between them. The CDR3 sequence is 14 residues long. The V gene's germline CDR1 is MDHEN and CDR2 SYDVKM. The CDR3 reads CASSFSTGNQPQHF. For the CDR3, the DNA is TGTGCCAGCAGTTTCAGTACAGGCAATCAGCCCCAGCATTTT.

CDR3 in amino acids: CASSMYGTGLNEQFF. As DNA, the CDR3 is TGTGCCAGTAGTATGTACGGGACAGGGCTTAATGAGCAGTTCTTC. The chain employs TRBV19 and TRBJ2-1, with 9 bases lining up with TRBD1. This CDR3 has 15 amino acids. The germline V gene has CDR1 LNHDA and CDR2 SQIVND (reference sequence). Trimming removed 3 bases from V and 7 bases from J; junction bases left unmatched: 7.

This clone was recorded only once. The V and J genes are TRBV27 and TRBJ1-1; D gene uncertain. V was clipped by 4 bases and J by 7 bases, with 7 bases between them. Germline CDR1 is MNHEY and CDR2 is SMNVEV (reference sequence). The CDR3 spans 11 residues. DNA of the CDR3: TGTGCCAGCAGTTCACTGCATGAAGCTTTCTTT. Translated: CASSSLHEAFF.

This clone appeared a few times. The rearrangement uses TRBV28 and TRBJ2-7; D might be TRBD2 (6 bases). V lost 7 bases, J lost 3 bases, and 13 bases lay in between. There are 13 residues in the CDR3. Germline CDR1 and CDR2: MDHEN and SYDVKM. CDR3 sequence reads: CASIGGGGYEQYF. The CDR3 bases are TGTGCCAGCATTGGGGGAGGAGGCTACGAGCAGTACTTC.